This T cell receptor beta chain was retrieved from a study of cytomegalovirus exposure and HLA in healthy donors. The study ran its PCR with 60 Vbeta and 13 Jbeta primers. Here immunoSEQ multiplex PCR was the method, and the copy in TCRdb shows in-frame clones only, minus some. The table shows over 130,000 clones, with around 60% occurring only once. A remark on this clone: Its antigen is still unknown.

This cohort consisted of healthy bone marrow donors. The CDR3 length is 13 residues. Germline V CDR1 and CDR2: SGHTA, FQGNSA. V was shortened by 8 bases and J by 3 bases, with 14 bases between the two germline ends. Study-wide results and caveats: In most subjects, TCR beta sequences reportedly gave accurate predictions of HLA-A and HLA-B alleles. It was fewer than 200 TCR beta chains that were listed as cytomegalovirus-associated.

Sequencing was carried out using PBMCs. This chain uses TRBV7-2 with TRBJ2-7; D possibly corresponds to TRBD2 (6 bases). The sequence was collected from a woman aged 60 to 75 in good health and CMV-seropositive. Here the CDR3 DNA reads TGTGCCAGCTCAATTACGGAGGGCTACGAGCAGTACTTC. Translated, it gives CASSITEGYEQYF.